This TCR beta chain comes out of a study of cytomegalovirus exposure and HLA in healthy donors. Study background: An earlier analysis identified 95 million to 120 million unique TCR beta sequences in about 170 million T cells.

Study results and limitations: Apparent HLA restriction characterized most CMV-associated TCR beta chains in a later analysis. DRB1 showed the most TCR associations and HLA-C the fewest in a later analysis, as rates varied by HLA locus.

CDR3 length equals 13 residues. Trimming left V 2 bases short and J 2 bases short, with 6 bases between. Per germline, CDR1 MGHDK and CDR2 SYGVNS. With respect to this clone: As yet, its antigen is unknown.

PCR involved 60 Vbeta and 13 Jbeta primers. Per the original methods: There were some 87 million unique TCR beta chains by a later count, and 10 million to 12 million of them were shared. TCRdb's table, derived via immunoSEQ multiplex PCR, lists solely in-frame clones and lacks some. The V and J calls and clone size come from that table; D and trimming were worked out from the DNA. The sample has over 200,000 clones, 70% to 80% seen once; the top ten hold 3% to 4%. V and J are TRBV25-1 and TRBJ1-2, with D unclear. The origin of this receptor is a male donor in good health and CMV-seronegative. Sequencing was done on a sample of PBMCs. The CDR3: CASSEVVNYGYTF. Written as DNA, the CDR3 is TGTGCCAGCAGTGAAGTCGTAAACTATGGCTACACCTTC.